This T cell receptor beta chain was identified during a study of T cell responses to AZD1222 COVID-19 vaccine. Whole-study findings and limits: Nearly half of the spike-specific TCRs reportedly recognize variant regions that carry no mutations. Spike-wide coverage was observed for vaccine-associated CD4 TCRs, with dominant responses at 160-218 and 743-854. Clonal diversity was possibly underestimated; the donors were predominantly white British and more often female.

For this clone: Its antigen is unidentified.

This CDR3 has 16 amino acids. The ends lost 3 bases at V and 0 bases at J; junction bases unmatched: 7. Germline CDR1 reads DFQATT; CDR2 reads SNEGSKA (reference sequence). Profiled with immunoSEQ multiplex PCR; TCRdb holds only in-frame clones, not every one. The sample lists 90,000 to 150,000 clones, nearly 90% occurring once. The source material was peripheral blood, sampled on day 0 of AZD1222 vaccination. The chain recombines TRBV20-1 with TRBJ2-1; 8 nucleotides align to TRBD2. This receptor was obtained from an adult in good health. The DNA of the CDR3 is TGCAGTGCTAGTGTAGCGGGGCAGAGCTCCTACAATGAGCAGTTCTTC. Amino acid sequence: CSASVAGQSSYNEQFF.